This T cell receptor beta chain was observed in a study of blood T cell repertoires in COVID-19. Across the whole study: T cells, B-cell-depleted T cells, or PBMCs provided the cDNA or gDNA that served as material.

The Seattle patients joined while their infection was active and were tracked longitudinally afterward. From germline, CDR1 is SEHNR and CDR2 FQNEAQ (reference sequence). This CDR3 contains 19 residues. After removal of 2 bases from V and 6 bases from J, the junction contained 20 bases not matched to a gene. Sequenced by immunoSEQ multiplex PCR; TCRdb stores in-frame clones only, minus some. Of 85,000 to 120,000 clones listed, about nine tenths are singletons. The chain employs TRBV7-9 and TRBJ2-3, with 7 nucleotides matching TRBD2. This receptor was identified in a woman in her 50s with COVID-19, enrolled during active disease. The specimen sequenced was peripheral blood. The CDR3 region is CASSLIPSYQRGVKDTQYF. CDR3 bases: TGTGCCAGCAGCTTAATCCCGAGCTATCAGCGGGGTGTCAAGGATACGCAGTATTTT. Variable domain in full (rest from reference TRBV7-9 and TRBJ2-3): DTGVSQNPRHKITKRGQNVTFRCDPISEHNRLYWYRQTLGQGPEFLTYFQNEAQLEKSRLLSDRFSAERPKGSFSTLEIQRTEQGDSAMYLCASSLIPSYQRGVKDTQYFGPGTRLTVL.